This entry concerns a single T cell receptor beta chain. Its antigen is as yet unknown. This sample was included in a study of a mutant IDH1 vaccine in newly diagnosed glioma. About the research overall: Initiation of the vaccine course occurred 4-6 weeks after radiotherapy alone, or alongside temozolomide cycles.

CDR1 and CDR2 from the germline V gene are KGHSH and LQKENI. V lost 3 bases, J lost 4 bases, and 12 bases stayed unmatched. There are 18 residues in the CDR3. Time point meaning: week 35, safety follow-up. Each dose delivered 300 ug of mutant IDH1 20-mer peptide subcutaneously with imiquimod. Vaccination of patients was performed eight times, in weeks 1, 3, 5, 7, 11, 15, 19 and 23. Donor diagnoses consisted of new WHO grade 3 or 4 IDH1-mutant, ATRX-lost astrocytomas. The table came from immunoSEQ multiplex PCR; TCRdb's copy has only in-frame clones and leaves some out. The sample shows about 65,000 clones, roughly 80% of them seen only once.

The receptor's source is a man aged 40-55 years with glioma. The chain combines TRBV18 with TRBJ2-2; 9 nucleotides agree with TRBD1. The material sequenced was PBMCs, taken from a glioma patient whose treatment included an IDH1 peptide vaccine. CDR3 sequence (DNA): TGTGCCAGCTCACCGCGGGACAGGGTTCTCGAGAGCACCGGGGAGCTGTTTTTT. Residues: CASSPRDRVLESTGELFF.